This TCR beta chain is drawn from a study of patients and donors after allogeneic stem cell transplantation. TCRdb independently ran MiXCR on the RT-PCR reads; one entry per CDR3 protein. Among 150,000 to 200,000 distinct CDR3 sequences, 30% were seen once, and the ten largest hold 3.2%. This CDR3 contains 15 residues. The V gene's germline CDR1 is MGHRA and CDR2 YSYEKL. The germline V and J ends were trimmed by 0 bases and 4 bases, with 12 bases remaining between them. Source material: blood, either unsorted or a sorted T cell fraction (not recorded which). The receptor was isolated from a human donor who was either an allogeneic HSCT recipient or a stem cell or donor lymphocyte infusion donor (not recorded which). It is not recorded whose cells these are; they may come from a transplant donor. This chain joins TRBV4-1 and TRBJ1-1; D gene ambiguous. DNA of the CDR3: TGCGCCAGCAGCCAAGACCGGGCAAGTAGCACTGAAGCTTTCTTT. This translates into CASSQDRASSTEAFF.